These 24 T cell receptor beta chains were all obtained from the same sample, sequenced in a study of CD8 T cells in ankylosing spondylitis. Points from the study as a whole: Roughly eight highly homologous variants formed a TCR beta motif that appeared characteristic of ankylosing spondylitis blood.

One entry per CDR3 protein results from TCRdb running MiXCR on the 5' RACE reads. The sample gives 700,000 to 850,000 distinct CDR3 sequences, roughly 12% of which show up once; 0.51% is in the top ten. These TCRs' antigens remain unknown. Sequences were obtained from blood, either unsorted or a sorted T cell fraction (not recorded which). The receptors originated from a male donor with ankylosing spondylitis.

This clonotype was observed many times. The junction and the germline gene differ at one end; a read error may be behind it. The chain couples TRBV6-6 to TRBJ2-7, with D unresolved. Per the germline V gene, CDR1 is MNHNY and CDR2 is SVGAGI (reference sequence). The CDR3 has 12 amino acids. The CDR3 is CASSPPSAEQYF. CDR3 DNA sequence: TGTGCCAGCAGCCCCCCTTCCGCCGAGCAGTATTTC.

This clonotype was counted between two and nine times. The chain recombines TRBV30 with TRBJ2-7; TRBD1 might be the D (6 bases). The V gene's germline CDR1 is GTSNPN and CDR2 SVGIG (reference sequence). Trimming removed 0 bases from V and 1 base from J, with 10 bases in between. The CDR3 totals 14 residues. CDR3 in amino acids: CAWSVQGGSYEQYF. CDR3 nucleotide sequence: TGTGCCTGGAGTGTACAGGGCGGTTCCTACGAGCAGTACTTC.

The V call is TRBV11-2, the J call TRBJ1-6, with a possible D match to TRBD1 (6 bases). V shed 5 bases and J shed 7 bases, with 15 bases lying between them. Per the germline V gene, CDR1 is SGHAT and CDR2 is FQNNGV. The CDR3 has 15 residues. CDR3 bases: TGTGCCAGCAGCCCTGGACAGAGAGGCAATTCACCCCTCCACTTT. This gives the protein CASSPGQRGNSPLHF.

This clonotype came up many times. This rearrangement joins TRBV6-1 to TRBJ2-5; 10 bases match TRBD2. The germline gives CDR1 MNHNS, CDR2 SASEGT. The CDR3 runs 14 residues. V shed 5 bases, J shed 2 bases, and the junction held 2 bases outside the gene matches. The CDR3 DNA sequence: TGTGCCAGCAGTCGGACTAGCGGACAAGAGACCCAGTACTTC. Protein: CASSRTSGQETQYF.

This rearrangement joins TRBV7-9 to TRBJ2-3; D may be TRBD2 (6 bases). Trimming stripped 5 bases from V and 0 bases from J, with 15 bases between. This CDR3 is built from 16 residues. CDR1 is SEHNR, CDR2 FQNEAQ, per germline (reference sequence). DNA for the CDR3: TGTGCCAGCAGCGGTGGGCGGGGCCTTAGCACAGATACGCAGTATTTT. Its protein is CASSGGRGLSTDTQYF.

There are many counts of this clonotype. At one of its ends the junction is not consistent with the germline gene, which may arise from a read error. The J gene is TRBJ1-1, the V gene TRBV20-1; no definite D call. CDR1 and CDR2 from the germline V gene are DFQATT and SNEGSKA (reference sequence). CDR3 length: 14 residues. DNA of the CDR3: TGCAGTGCAAGAGGCGCGTTGATGAACACTGAAGCTTTCTTT. Translation gives CSARGALMNTEAFF.

This clonotype was counted ten times or more. The rearrangement links TRBV5-6 to TRBJ1-1, with 7 bases that match TRBD1. The germline gives CDR1 SGHDT, CDR2 YYEEEE. V dropped 2 bases and J dropped 8; count of bases not matched to a gene: 3. The CDR3 consists of 12 residues. The chain's CDR3 is CASSLRGQEAFF. The CDR3 nucleotides read TGTGCCAGCAGCTTAAGGGGACAGGAAGCTTTCTTT.

The chain combines TRBV5-5 with TRBJ2-3, with 10 bases matching TRBD1. V was pared by 4 bases and J by 4 bases, with 9 bases of the junction left unmatched. Germline V CDR1 and CDR2: SGHKS, YYEKEE (reference sequence). The CDR3 runs 16 residues. In DNA form, the CDR3 reads TGTGCCAGCAGCCCCCGGGGGGGACAGGGGCCAGATACGCAGTATTTT. It translates to CASSPRGGQGPDTQYF. The entire variable domain, with the rest obtained from reference TRBV5-5 and TRBJ2-3, is as follows: DAGVTQSPTHLIKTRGQQVTLRCSPISGHKSVSWYQQVLGQGPQFIFQYYEKEERGRGNFPDRFSARQFPNYSSELNVNALLLGDSALYLCASSPRGGQGPDTQYFGPGTRLTVL.

This clonotype was observed a few times. The V call is TRBV7-2, the J call TRBJ2-7; 9 bases align to TRBD1. Germline assignment: CDR1 SGHTA and CDR2 FQGNSA. The V segment lost 5 bases and the J segment 3 bases; nucleotides outside the gene matches: 8. The CDR3 extends over 15 amino acids. This CDR3 is CASSTGTGTFYEQYF. The CDR3 coding sequence is TGTGCCAGCAGCACCGGGACAGGGACTTTCTACGAGCAGTACTTC.

This clonotype showed up many times. The J gene is TRBJ2-3, the V gene TRBV10-3; D is ambiguous. The CDR3 is 11 amino acids. The V gene's germline CDR1 is ENHRY and CDR2 SYGVKD. With 8 bases removed from V and 0 bases from J, the gap between germline ends came to 3 bases. CDR3 sequence reads: CAISSTDTQYF. The CDR3 DNA is TGTGCCATCTCTAGCACAGATACGCAGTATTTT.

This clonotype has just a few counts. J is TRBJ2-7 and V is TRBV7-2; D may match TRBD1 or TRBD2 (6 bases each). CDR1 and CDR2 (germline): SGHTA, FQGNSA. V was cut by 5 bases and J by 1 base, with 15 bases left in between. The CDR3 is 15 residues long. CDR3: CASSRGAGRSYEQYF. CDR3 DNA sequence: TGTGCCAGCAGCAGGGGGGCGGGAAGGTCCTACGAGCAGTACTTC.

This clonotype was seen more than once but under ten times. The genes are TRBV7-2 and TRBJ2-7, with a weak D call TRBD2 (6 bases). The CDR3 runs 12 residues. Germline lookup yields CDR1 SGHTA and CDR2 FQGNSA. The V end was cut by 4 bases, the J end by 6 bases, with 10 bases between. The CDR3 DNA is TGTGCCAGCAGCTCTCAGCGGGTCGAGCAGTACTTC. Translating it yields CASSSQRVEQYF.

This clonotype was seen only a few times. This chain uses TRBV7-2 with TRBJ2-7; unclear D gene. The CDR3 totals 13 residues. Trimming took 5 bases from V and 0 from J, leaving 8 bases between them. Germline V CDR1 and CDR2: SGHTA, FQGNSA. The CDR3 nucleotides are TGTGCCAGCAGCACCAGGTTCTCCTACGAGCAGTACTTC. This translates into CASSTRFSYEQYF.

This clonotype appeared a few times. The rearrangement links TRBV20-1 to TRBJ2-7; 10 bases map to TRBD2. The J segment lost 4 bases and the V segment lost 7 bases, leaving 10 bases of the junction unmatched. The CDR3 is 14 residues long. Germline V gene lookup returns CDR1 DFQATT and CDR2 SNEGSKA (reference sequence). CDR3 sequence reads: CSENPGLARYEQYF. The CDR3 coding sequence is TGCAGTGAAAATCCGGGACTAGCGCGTTACGAGCAGTACTTC.

This clonotype was observed a few times. The chain employs TRBV25-1 and TRBJ2-3; 8 bases map to TRBD1. Germline V gives CDR1 MGHDK, CDR2 SYGVNS. V was clipped by 9 bases and J by 7 bases; unmatched bases: 12. The CDR3 is 14 residues long. CDR3 loop: CASSFGQGVHTQYF. The CDR3 DNA follows: TGTGCCAGTTCTTTCGGACAGGGAGTACATACGCAGTATTTT.

The CDR3 protein is CSFCLAGTDTQYF. The CDR3 nucleotides read TGCAGCTTTTGCCTAGCGGGCACAGATACGCAGTATTTT. The chain carries TRBV29-1 and TRBJ2-3; 7 nucleotides line up with TRBD2. There are 13 residues in the CDR3. Germline trimming cut 8 bases from V and 1 base from J; bases unmatched to any gene: 6. Germline V gene lookup returns CDR1 SQVTM and CDR2 ANQGSEA.

The gene calls are TRBV28 and TRBJ2-1, with D possibly being TRBD1 or TRBD2 (5 bases each). Trimming removed 5 bases from V and 9 bases from J, with 23 bases in between. The V gene's germline CDR1 is MDHEN and CDR2 SYDVKM. The CDR3 totals 16 residues. The CDR3 coding sequence is TGTGCCAGCAGTCACGGGACGCTAGATCGAGACGGTGAGCAGTTCTTC. This gives the protein CASSHGTLDRDGEQFF.

This clonotype was seen only a few times. The chain joins TRBV5-6 to TRBJ2-5; D gene uncertain. This CDR3 spans 16 amino acids. Trimming took off 4 bases at V and 0 bases at J, with 16 bases between the two ends. The germline V gene encodes CDR1 SGHDT and CDR2 YYEEEE. CDR3 residues: CASSPFLLQYQETQYF. The CDR3 coding sequence is TGTGCCAGCAGCCCGTTCCTGTTGCAGTACCAAGAGACCCAGTACTTC.

This clonotype showed up just a few times. V usage is TRBV20-1 and J usage is TRBJ2-1, with D uncertain. The germline V gene encodes CDR1 DFQATT and CDR2 SNEGSKA (reference sequence). V was pared by 6 bases and J by 3 bases, with 15 bases between. The CDR3 covers 14 residues. CDR3 loop: CSAEPSTIYNEQFF. The CDR3 DNA sequence: TGCAGTGCGGAGCCCTCTACCATCTACAATGAGCAGTTCTTC.

V gene TRBV28 combines with J gene TRBJ2-7, with D uncertain. Germline values: CDR1 MDHEN, CDR2 SYDVKM. Trimming shortened V by 0 bases and J by 3 bases, and 6 bases separated the two germline ends. The CDR3 is made up of 13 amino acids. In DNA form, the CDR3 reads TGTGCCAGCAGTTTATGGGTCGTCTACGAGCAGTACTTC. This translates into CASSLWVVYEQYF.

This clonotype was seen more than once but under ten times. The chain couples TRBV28 to TRBJ1-2, with TRBD1 matching over 7 bases. The CDR3 is made up of 13 amino acids. V was clipped by 6 bases and J by 7 bases; unmatched bases: 8. Germline V CDR1 and CDR2: MDHEN, SYDVKM. In nucleotides, the CDR3 is TGTGCCAGCAGAGGAACAGGGGCGGGTGGCTACACCTTC. Translation gives CASRGTGAGGYTF.

On this clonotype itself: Its ends do not fully match the called genes, so a read error is possible. The rearrangement links TRBV27 to TRBJ2-2; a weak D match, TRBD2 (6 bases). The CDR3 consists of 14 residues. Germline V lookup: CDR1 MNHEY, CDR2 SMNVEV (reference sequence). In nucleotides, the CDR3 is TGTGCCAGCCAGTCGGGGGTGTTCACCGGGGAGCTGTATTTT. Translation: CASQSGVFTGELYF.

The chain carries TRBV5-1 and TRBJ2-7, with 7 bases identical to TRBD1. The CDR3 runs 14 residues. Germline V gene sequence: CDR1 SGHRS, CDR2 YFSETQ. Unmatched junction bases numbered 3, after V lost 0 bases and J lost 3 bases. CDR3 nucleotides: TGCGCCAGCAGCTTGGTGGGACAGAACTACGAGCAGTACTTC. Translated: CASSLVGQNYEQYF.

This clonotype has more than one count but fewer than ten. J is TRBJ2-1 and V is TRBV15; tentatively, D is TRBD1 (5 bases). V was shortened by 5 bases and J by 3 bases, with 14 bases between the two germline ends. The CDR3 is 15 residues long. Germline CDR1 and CDR2: LNHNV and YYDKDF (reference sequence). The CDR3: CATSPGMPDYNEQFF. CDR3 coding DNA: TGTGCCACCAGCCCAGGGATGCCTGACTACAATGAGCAGTTCTTC.